Each of the 12 T cell receptor beta chains below was sequenced from the same sample in a study of cytomegalovirus exposure and HLA in healthy donors. With 60 Vbeta and 13 Jbeta primers, the PCR was carried out. Some clones are missing from TCRdb's copy, which holds only in-frame ones; the method was immunoSEQ multiplex PCR. The table records around 88,000 clones, less than 80% of them present only once. Sequencing input: PBMCs. All receptors come from a woman in her thirties or forties in good health and CMV-seropositive.

The rearrangement joins TRBV4-2 to TRBJ1-4; D unresolved. The CDR3 covers 16 residues. Germline loops: CDR1 LGHNA, CDR2 YNFKEQ. Trimming took 0 bases from V and 10 from J, leaving 18 bases between them. The CDR3 nucleotides read TGTGCCAGCAGCCAAGATAATGCGCTGCTCGGAGTAAAACTGTTTTTT. Translating gives CASSQDNALLGVKLFF.

The V call is TRBV11-2, the J call TRBJ2-2; D call uncertain. The CDR3 is 16 amino acids. Trimming took off 1 base at V and 5 bases at J, with 14 bases between the two ends. The germline CDR1 and CDR2 sequences are SGHAT and FQNNGV. CDR3 in DNA: TGTGCCAGCAGCTTAGCAATGCGGATTCAAACCGGGGAGCTGTTTTTT. Its translation is CASSLAMRIQTGELFF.

This clone has more than one count but fewer than ten. CDR3 in amino acids: CASSQSYEQYF. The CDR3, as DNA: TGTGCCAGCAGTCAGTCCTACGAGCAGTACTTC. This chain links TRBV2 with TRBJ2-7; no definite D call. The V and J ends lost 5 bases and 1 base respectively, with 3 bases between them. The germline V gene has CDR1 SNHLY and CDR2 FYNNEI. The CDR3 covers 11 residues.

The rearrangement joins TRBV2 to TRBJ2-2; maybe TRBD2 (6 bases). V dropped 6 bases and J dropped 6 bases, with 17 bases sitting between them. Germline loops: CDR1 SNHLY, CDR2 FYNNEI. The CDR3 extends over 15 amino acids. The CDR3: CASRSRDLTPGELFF. DNA of the CDR3: TGTGCCAGCAGATCCCGGGACTTAACCCCCGGGGAGCTGTTTTTT.

A few counts support this clone. This chain joins TRBV28 and TRBJ1-5, with TRBD1 matching over 8 bases. Losses at the gene ends were 1 base for V and 6 bases for J; bases not matched to a gene: 14. The CDR3 covers 18 residues. Germline V CDR1 and CDR2: MDHEN, SYDVKM. The CDR3 DNA sequence: TGTGCCAGCAGTTTATTGAGGGGGCCCAGGGGGCCGGGTCAGCCCCAGCATTTT. Encoded protein: CASSLLRGPRGPGQPQHF.

The chain recombines TRBV28 with TRBJ1-2; TRBD1 matches 7 bases. This CDR3 has 14 residues. Germline V gives CDR1 MDHEN, CDR2 SYDVKM. With V trimmed by 5 bases and J by 5 bases, 8 bases remained unmatched. CDR3 nucleotides: TGTGCCAGCAGTCCCCCGGGACAGAAATATGGCTACACCTTC. This gives the protein CASSPPGQKYGYTF.

The CDR3 nucleotides are TGTGCCAGCAGCTCTACAGGGCTTCAGCCCCAGCATTTT. Translated: CASSSTGLQPQHF. The rearrangement joins TRBV28 to TRBJ1-5; perhaps TRBD1 as D (6 bases). Trimming stripped 6 bases from V and 6 bases from J, with 12 bases between. CDR1 and CDR2 from the germline V gene are MDHEN and SYDVKM. The CDR3 extends over 13 amino acids.

The chain couples TRBV2 to TRBJ2-7; 9 bases match TRBD1. Germline trimming cut 7 bases from V and 3 bases from J; bases unmatched to any gene: 4. The CDR3 has 13 amino acids. Germline loops: CDR1 SNHLY, CDR2 FYNNEI. Here the CDR3 reads CASTGTGSYEQYF. The CDR3 DNA follows: TGTGCCAGCACCGGGACAGGGAGCTACGAGCAGTACTTC.

V gene TRBV18 combines with J gene TRBJ2-2, with no clear D. Germline loops: CDR1 KGHSH, CDR2 LQKENI. The CDR3 totals 16 residues. V gave up 3 bases and J gave up 1 base, with 12 bases separating them. In DNA, the CDR3 is TGTGCCAGCTCACCCCCCGATAGACTGAACACCGGGGAGCTGTTTTTT. Its protein product is CASSPPDRLNTGELFF. The complete variable domain, with remaining parts taken from reference TRBV18 and TRBJ2-2, reads NAGVMQNPRHLVRRRGQEARLRCSPMKGHSHVYWYRQLPEEGLKFMVYLQKENIIDESGMPKERFSAEFPKEGPSILRIQQVVRGDSAAYFCASSPPDRLNTGELFFGEGSRLTVL.

CDR3 sequence (DNA): TGTGCCAGCAGCGTAGGGGTCCAGGATCAGCCCCAGCATTTT. Protein product: CASSVGVQDQPQHF. This chain joins TRBV9 and TRBJ1-5, with no clear D. This CDR3 region has 14 residues. Deletions cut 0 bases from V and 5 bases from J, with 9 bases between. Germline loops: CDR1 SGDLS, CDR2 YYNGEE.

This chain links TRBV6-7 with TRBJ2-1; 8 nucleotides line up with TRBD2. TRBV6-7 is an open reading frame whose function is uncertain. The CDR3 contains 15 residues. After removal of 7 bases from V and 4 bases from J, the junction contained 9 bases not matched to a gene. The CDR3 nucleotides are TGTGCCAGCACCTCCGGGACTAGTAAATACAATGAGCAGTTCTTC. This sequence encodes CASTSGTSKYNEQFF.

The chain has TRBV9 and TRBJ2-5; the match to TRBD1 covers 7 bases. CDR3 length: 15 amino acids. V was pared by 3 bases and J by 0 bases, with 5 bases of the junction left unmatched. CDR1 and CDR2 (germline): SGDLS, YYNGEE. Here the CDR3 DNA reads TGTGCCAGCAGCGCCGGGACAGAGGACCAAGAGACCCAGTACTTC. Protein: CASSAGTEDQETQYF.